This T cell receptor beta chain originates from a study of cytotoxic CD8 clonotypes in ibrutinib-treated CLL. In the study overall: Samples showed on average around 250,000 productive templates and 94,082 productive rearrangements.

Regarding this clone: Its antigen is unknown.

Germline V lookup: CDR1 SGDLS, CDR2 YYNGEE. Trimming took 4 bases from V and 7 from J, leaving 18 bases between them. The CDR3 totals 14 residues. Overall study results and limits: With treatment, public clonotypes, which were uncommon, either contracted or remained stable.

TCRdb's table, derived via immunoSEQ multiplex PCR, lists solely in-frame clones and lacks some. This table holds approximately 92,000 clones, roughly 80% found once. The sample here was PBMCs, taken after 24 months of ibrutinib treatment. The V call is TRBV9, the J call TRBJ2-7, with D hard to call. This receptor was identified in a human donor with chronic lymphocytic leukemia. The CDR3 coding sequence is TGTGCCAGCAGCCCCCAGACACTGGGCCGAGAGCAGTACTTC. It translates to CASSPQTLGREQYF.